The T cell receptor (beta chain) under discussion was sequenced for a study of identifying expanded T cells in peripheral blood. Study findings and constraints: Variance in clone template counts between approximately 2-week samples significantly increased with total template count across all healthy donors. Roughly 1.2 clones differed between technical replicates, versus 16.4 and 19 over time.

TCRdb's table, derived via immunoSEQ multiplex PCR, lists solely in-frame clones and lacks some. This sample yields around 66,000 clones, of which approximately 87% are seen a single time; roughly 4.5% belongs to the top ten. Healthy donors had no documented immune events, such as infections, while sampled. In regard to this clone: Its cognate antigen is unknown.

There are 15 residues in the CDR3. V lost 3 bases to trimming and J lost 6 bases; unmatched junction nucleotides: 8. CDR1 SNHLY and CDR2 FYNNEI come from the germline V gene. The origin of this receptor is a person between 18 and 75 years old in good health. Sequences were obtained from blood. The chain links TRBV2 to TRBJ1-5; 7 bases map to TRBD1. The CDR3, as DNA: TGTGCCAGCAGTGAGGTGGGAGGGGGCGGTCAGCCCCAGCATTTT. Protein product: CASSEVGGGGQPQHF.